This T cell receptor beta chain was captured by sequencing in a study of cytomegalovirus exposure and HLA in healthy donors. CDR1 and CDR2 from the germline V gene are SGHTA and FQGNSA. The CDR3 runs 16 residues. V lost 5 bases, J lost 5 bases, and 9 bases stayed unmatched. Both 60 Vbeta primers and 13 Jbeta primers went into the PCR. TCRdb keeps only in-frame clones here, not all; method: immunoSEQ multiplex PCR. This table holds more than 130,000 clones, roughly 79% found once. The chain has TRBV7-2 and TRBJ2-7; 13 nucleotides match TRBD2. The clonotype was recovered from a male donor in good health and CMV-seronegative. The source material was PBMCs. For the CDR3, the DNA is TGTGCCAGCAGCGACGTTGACGGGACTAGCGGGGACGAGCAGTACTTC. Protein: CASSDVDGTSGDEQYF.